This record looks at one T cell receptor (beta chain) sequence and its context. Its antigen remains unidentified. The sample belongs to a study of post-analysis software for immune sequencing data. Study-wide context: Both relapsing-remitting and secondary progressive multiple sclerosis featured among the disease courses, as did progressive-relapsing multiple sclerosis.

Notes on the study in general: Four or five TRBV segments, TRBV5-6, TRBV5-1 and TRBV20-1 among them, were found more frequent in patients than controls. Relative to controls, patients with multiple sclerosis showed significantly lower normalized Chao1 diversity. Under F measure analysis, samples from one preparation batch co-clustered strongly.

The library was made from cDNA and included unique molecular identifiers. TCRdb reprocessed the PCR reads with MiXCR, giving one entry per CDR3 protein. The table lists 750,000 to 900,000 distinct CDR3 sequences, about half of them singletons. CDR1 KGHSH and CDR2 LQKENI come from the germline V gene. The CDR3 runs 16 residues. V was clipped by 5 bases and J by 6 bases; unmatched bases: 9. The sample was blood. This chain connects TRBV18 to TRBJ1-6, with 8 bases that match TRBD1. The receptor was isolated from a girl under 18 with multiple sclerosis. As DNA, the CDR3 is TGTGCCAGCTCAACGGACAGGGTTGGGGTTAATTCACCCCTCCACTTT. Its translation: CASSTDRVGVNSPLHF.